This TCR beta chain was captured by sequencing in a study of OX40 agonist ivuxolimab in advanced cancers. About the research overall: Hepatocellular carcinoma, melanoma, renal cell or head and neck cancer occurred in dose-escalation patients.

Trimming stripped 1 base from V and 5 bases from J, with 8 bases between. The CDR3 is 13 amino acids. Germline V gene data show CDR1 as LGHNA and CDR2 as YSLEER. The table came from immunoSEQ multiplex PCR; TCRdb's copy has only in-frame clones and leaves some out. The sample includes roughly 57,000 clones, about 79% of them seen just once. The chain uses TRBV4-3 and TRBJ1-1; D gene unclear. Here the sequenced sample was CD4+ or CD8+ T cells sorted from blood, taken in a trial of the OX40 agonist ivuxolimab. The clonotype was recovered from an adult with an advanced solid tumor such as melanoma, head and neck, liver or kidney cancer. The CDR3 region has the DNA TGCGCCAGCAGCCAAGTGGCAGGAACTGAAGCTTTCTTT. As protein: CASSQVAGTEAFF.